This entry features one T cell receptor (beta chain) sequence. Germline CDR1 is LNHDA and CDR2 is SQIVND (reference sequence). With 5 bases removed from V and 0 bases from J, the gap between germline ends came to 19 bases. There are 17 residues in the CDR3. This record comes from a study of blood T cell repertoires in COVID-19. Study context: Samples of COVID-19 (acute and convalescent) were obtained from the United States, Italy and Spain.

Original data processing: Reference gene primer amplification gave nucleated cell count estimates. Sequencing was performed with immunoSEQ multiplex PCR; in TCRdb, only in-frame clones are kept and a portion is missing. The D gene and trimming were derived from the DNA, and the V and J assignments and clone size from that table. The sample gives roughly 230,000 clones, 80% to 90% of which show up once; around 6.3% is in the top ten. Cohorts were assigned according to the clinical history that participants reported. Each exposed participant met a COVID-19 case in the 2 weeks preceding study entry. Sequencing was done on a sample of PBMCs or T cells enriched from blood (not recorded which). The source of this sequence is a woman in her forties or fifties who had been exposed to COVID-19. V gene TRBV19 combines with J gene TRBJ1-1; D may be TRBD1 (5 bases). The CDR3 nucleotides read TGTGCCAGTAGTTTACGGGGGATCCGGACTTTGAACACTGAAGCTTTCTTT. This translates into CASSLRGIRTLNTEAFF.